The 6 T cell receptor beta chains below all came from one sample that was sequenced in a study of blood T cell repertoires in COVID-19. This table comes from immunoSEQ multiplex PCR, and its TCRdb copy is limited to in-frame clones, with some not included. The repertoire consists of roughly 270,000 clones, with 65% to 90% occurring once and the leading ten covering roughly 5%. The sequenced material came from peripheral blood. The receptors here all came from a middle-aged man with active or convalescent COVID-19.

The sample holds one count of this clone. The J gene is TRBJ1-6, the V gene TRBV5-6; 7 bases agree with TRBD1. CDR3 length equals 14 residues. CDR1 is SGHDT, CDR2 YYEEEE, per germline. V was pared by 4 bases and J by 10 bases, with 8 bases of the junction left unmatched. The CDR3: CASSPRQGRSPLHF. The CDR3 region has the DNA TGTGCCAGCAGCCCTAGACAGGGAAGGTCACCCCTCCACTTT.

The V gene is TRBV2, the J gene TRBJ1-6; 10 nucleotides align to TRBD1. This CDR3 is 16 amino acids long. The trim removed 6 bases at V and 7 bases at J, leaving 9 bases unmatched. The germline CDR1 and CDR2 sequences are SNHLY and FYNNEI. This chain's CDR3 is CASRKYDRGPNSPLHF. The CDR3 DNA reads as TGTGCCAGCAGAAAATACGACAGGGGGCCCAATTCACCCCTCCACTTT.

The rearrangement uses TRBV5-8 and TRBJ1-6; D not resolved. CDR3 length equals 16 residues. CDR1 is SGHTS and CDR2 is YDEGEE in the germline V gene. The V end lost 4 bases, the J end lost 7 bases, and 18 bases lay between the germline ends. The CDR3 sequence: CASSLLRARPNSPLHF. Written as DNA, the CDR3 is TGTGCCAGCAGCCTACTGAGAGCCAGGCCGAATTCACCCCTCCACTTT.

The rearrangement uses TRBV9 and TRBJ1-4, with D possibly being TRBD1 (5 bases). V lost 0 bases and J lost 7, with 19 bases in between. This CDR3 spans 17 amino acids. Germline V gene lookup returns CDR1 SGDLS and CDR2 YYNGEE. CDR3 DNA: TGTGCCAGCAGCGTAGGAGCCTCAGGGAAACAAAGTGAAAAACTGTTTTTT. This translates into CASSVGASGKQSEKLFF.

This chain uses TRBV3-1 (or the pseudogene TRBV3-2) with TRBJ1-5; D might be TRBD1 (6 bases). This CDR3 is 17 amino acids long. Trimming removed 3 bases at V and 4 bases at J, with 19 bases between. Looked up from germline, CDR1 is LGHDT and CDR2 is YNNKEL (reference sequence). CDR3: CASSHVLGQSLNQPQHF. Here the CDR3 DNA reads TGTGCCAGCAGCCACGTCTTAGGACAGTCCTTAAATCAGCCCCAGCATTTT.

V is TRBV2 and J is TRBJ2-7, with D maybe TRBD2 (6 bases). This CDR3 is built from 13 residues. Germline V gene data show CDR1 as SNHLY and CDR2 as FYNNEI. Trimming took 7 bases from V and 6 from J, leaving 16 bases between them. The CDR3 coding sequence is TGTGCCAGCACCGAAGGGGACTTCACCGAGCAGTACTTC. Protein sequence: CASTEGDFTEQYF.